These T cell receptor beta chains were read from a single sample in a study of T-cell memory formation after mild COVID-19. TCRdb itself ran the 5' RACE reads through MiXCR, one entry per CDR3 protein. The top ten hold 7.5% to 10% of the sample, which has about 430,000 distinct CDR3 sequences, approximately 24% seen once. The sample was PBMCs or a T cell subset sorted from them (not recorded which). Receptor source: an adult woman who had mild COVID-19 (a few samples of this study predate the infection). Cell type and time point are not known. Each CDR3 is given with its conserved first and last residue. Each record gives: CDR3 protein, CDR3 DNA, D gene, V gene, clone size, J gene. A D gene is named only where the DNA matches it firmly. Expanded clones get a size class; other rows say once, few or many, or leave the size out.

CDR3aa: CASSERGGSEGYEQYF
CDR3nt: TGTGCCAGCAGTGAAAGAGGGGGCTCGGAAGGATACGAGCAGTACTTC
d_gene: TRBD1
v_gene: TRBV6-1
abundance: few
j_gene: TRBJ2-7

CDR3aa: CASSLVVQPYEQYF
CDR3nt: TGCGCCAGCAGCTTGGTAGTACAGCCTTACGAGCAGTACTTC
d_gene: -
v_gene: TRBV5-1
abundance: many
j_gene: TRBJ2-7

CDR3aa: CASSVGDTGSGELFF
CDR3nt: TGCGCCAGCAGCGTGGGGGACACCGGTTCCGGGGAGCTGTTTTTT
d_gene: -
v_gene: TRBV5-1
abundance: -
j_gene: TRBJ2-2

CDR3aa: CASSHRDSNTEAFF
CDR3nt: TGTGCCAGCAGCCACCGGGACAGCAACACTGAAGCTTTCTTT
d_gene: TRBD1
v_gene: TRBV3-1
abundance: few
j_gene: TRBJ1-1

CDR3aa: CASSQEWSSGTQHF
CDR3nt: TGCGCCAGCAGCCAAGAATGGAGCAGCGGCACCCAGCATTTT
d_gene: -
v_gene: TRBV4-1
abundance: -
j_gene: TRBJ1-5

CDR3aa: CASSLDALGQPQHF
CDR3nt: TGTGCCAGCAGCTTAGATGCCCTCGGTCAGCCCCAGCATTTT
d_gene: -
v_gene: TRBV11-2
abundance: few
j_gene: TRBJ1-5

CDR3aa: CSVDYPQETQYF
CDR3nt: TGCAGCGTTGATTACCCCCAAGAGACCCAGTACTTC
d_gene: -
v_gene: TRBV29-1
abundance: -
j_gene: TRBJ2-5

CDR3aa: CASGSGPSNQPQHF
CDR3nt: TGTGCCAGCGGATCCGGACCCAGCAATCAGCCCCAGCATTTT
d_gene: -
v_gene: TRBV6-6
abundance: few
j_gene: TRBJ1-5

CDR3aa: CASSSLVTPASVWPRSYEQYF
CDR3nt: TGTGCCAGCAGTTCGCTAGTCACCCCGGCTAGCGTTTGGCCCCGGTCCTACGAGCAGTACTTC
d_gene: -
v_gene: TRBV7-2
abundance: few
j_gene: TRBJ2-7

CDR3aa: CASSQETLQETQYF
CDR3nt: TGTGCCAGCAGCCAAGAGACCCTCCAAGAGACCCAGTACTTC
d_gene: -
v_gene: TRBV14
abundance: few
j_gene: TRBJ2-5

CDR3aa: CASTEGWGNTEAFF
CDR3nt: TGTGCCAGCACAGAAGGTTGGGGGAACACTGAAGCTTTCTTT
d_gene: -
v_gene: TRBV5-6
abundance: few
j_gene: TRBJ1-1

CDR3aa: CASNPGQGSNTEAFF
CDR3nt: TGTGCCAGCAACCCGGGACAGGGGTCGAACACTGAAGCTTTCTTT
d_gene: TRBD1
v_gene: TRBV3-1
abundance: -
j_gene: TRBJ1-1

CDR3aa: CASSEGAETQYF
CDR3nt: TGTGCCAGCTCCGAAGGGGCGGAGACCCAGTACTTC
d_gene: -
v_gene: TRBV18
abundance: -
j_gene: TRBJ2-5

CDR3aa: CSARDVRGGSPLHF
CDR3nt: TGCAGTGCTAGAGATGTCAGGGGCGGCTCACCCCTCCACTTT
d_gene: -
v_gene: TRBV20-1
abundance: few
j_gene: TRBJ1-6

CDR3aa: CASSPRRPRQSGANVLTF
CDR3nt: TGTGCCAGCAGCCCACGCCGGCCTAGACAGTCTGGGGCCAACGTCCTGACTTTC
d_gene: -
v_gene: TRBV11-2
abundance: few
j_gene: TRBJ2-6

CDR3aa: CSARAWGTEAFF
CDR3nt: TGCAGTGCTAGAGCGTGGGGCACTGAAGCTTTCTTT
d_gene: -
v_gene: TRBV20-1
abundance: few
j_gene: TRBJ1-1

CDR3aa: CASSLPPRYAEQYF
CDR3nt: TGTGCCAGCAGCCTACCCCCTCGGTATGCCGAGCAGTACTTC
d_gene: -
v_gene: TRBV6-2/TRBV6-3
abundance: few
j_gene: TRBJ2-7

CDR3aa: CASSALGGRGANVLTF
CDR3nt: TGTGCCAGCAGTGCCCTTGGGGGCAGAGGGGCCAACGTCCTGACTTTC
d_gene: -
v_gene: TRBV12-3/TRBV12-4
abundance: -
j_gene: TRBJ2-6

CDR3aa: CASSQDQEARYNEQFF
CDR3nt: TGCGCCAGCAGCCAAGATCAAGAGGCCCGATACAATGAGCAGTTCTTC
d_gene: -
v_gene: TRBV4-3
abundance: few
j_gene: TRBJ2-1

CDR3aa: CASSILGTGATEAFF
CDR3nt: TGTGCCAGTAGTATCCTCGGGACAGGGGCCACTGAAGCTTTCTTT
d_gene: TRBD1
v_gene: TRBV19
abundance: -
j_gene: TRBJ1-1

CDR3aa: CASSPAANYEQYF
CDR3nt: TGTGCCAGCAGTCCCGCTGCCAACTACGAGCAGTACTTC
d_gene: -
v_gene: TRBV27
abundance: -
j_gene: TRBJ2-7

CDR3aa: CASAGQGISEAFF
CDR3nt: TGTGCCAGCGCCGGACAGGGGATTTCTGAAGCTTTCTTT
d_gene: TRBD1
v_gene: TRBV18
abundance: -
j_gene: TRBJ1-1

CDR3aa: CASSLTAGQGEYF
CDR3nt: TGTGCCAGCAGCTTAACGGCGGGACAGGGCGAGTATTTT
d_gene: TRBD1
v_gene: TRBV7-3
abundance: many
j_gene: TRBJ2-3

CDR3aa: CASSLGTSGANSEQFF
CDR3nt: TGCGCCAGCAGCTTGGGGACTAGCGGGGCAAACAGTGAGCAGTTCTTC
d_gene: TRBD2
v_gene: TRBV5-1
abundance: -
j_gene: TRBJ2-1

CDR3aa: CASSTQGSGTEAFF
CDR3nt: TGTGCCAGCAGCACACAGGGATCGGGCACTGAAGCTTTCTTT
d_gene: -
v_gene: TRBV7-3
abundance: -
j_gene: TRBJ1-1

CDR3aa: CSVGDQPQHF
CDR3nt: TGCAGCGTTGGAGATCAGCCCCAGCATTTT
d_gene: -
v_gene: TRBV29-1
abundance: -
j_gene: TRBJ1-5

CDR3aa: CASSQSTTLPGELFF
CDR3nt: TGTGCCAGCAGTCAATCGACCACTCTTCCCGGGGAGCTGTTTTTT
d_gene: -
v_gene: TRBV3-1
abundance: -
j_gene: TRBJ2-2

CDR3aa: CATSDMAETLRSTQYF
CDR3nt: TGTGCCACCAGTGATATGGCCGAGACCCTAAGAAGCACGCAGTATTTT
d_gene: -
v_gene: TRBV24-1
abundance: many
j_gene: TRBJ2-3

CDR3aa: CSARDSRATEAFF
CDR3nt: TGCAGTGCTAGAGATAGCAGGGCTACTGAAGCTTTCTTT
d_gene: -
v_gene: TRBV20-1
abundance: few
j_gene: TRBJ1-1

CDR3aa: CAGRSSYNEQFF
CDR3nt: TGTGCCGGCCGTAGCTCCTACAATGAGCAGTTCTTC
d_gene: -
v_gene: TRBV30
abundance: -
j_gene: TRBJ2-1

CDR3aa: CASSSSQETQYF
CDR3nt: TGCGCCAGCAGCTCCAGCCAAGAGACCCAGTACTTC
d_gene: -
v_gene: TRBV5-1
abundance: -
j_gene: TRBJ2-5

CDR3aa: CASSFLSGFTDTQYF
CDR3nt: TGTGCCAGCAGCTTCCTTAGCGGATTCACAGATACGCAGTATTTT
d_gene: -
v_gene: TRBV7-9
abundance: -
j_gene: TRBJ2-3

CDR3aa: CAISAGQGAADTQYF
CDR3nt: TGTGCCATCAGTGCGGGACAGGGGGCCGCAGATACGCAGTATTTT
d_gene: TRBD1
v_gene: TRBV10-3
abundance: few
j_gene: TRBJ2-3

CDR3aa: CSAPGQLANYGYTF
CDR3nt: TGCAGTGCTCCCGGACAGCTTGCTAACTATGGCTACACCTTC
d_gene: -
v_gene: TRBV20-1
abundance: -
j_gene: TRBJ1-2

CDR3aa: CAWSVGLNYEQYF
CDR3nt: TGTGCCTGGAGTGTTGGACTCAACTACGAGCAGTACTTC
d_gene: -
v_gene: TRBV30
abundance: few
j_gene: TRBJ2-7

CDR3aa: CATSRDRAGVETQYF
CDR3nt: TGTGCCACCAGCAGAGATCGGGCAGGGGTAGAGACCCAGTACTTC
d_gene: -
v_gene: TRBV15
abundance: -
j_gene: TRBJ2-5

CDR3aa: CSVVSDRPKAFF
CDR3nt: TGCAGCGTTGTCAGCGACCGACCTAAAGCTTTCTTT
d_gene: -
v_gene: TRBV29-1
abundance: few
j_gene: TRBJ1-1

CDR3aa: CASSLGDRVIYDYGYTF
CDR3nt: TGTGCCAGCAGCCTAGGGGACAGGGTAATCTATGACTATGGCTACACCTTC
d_gene: TRBD1
v_gene: TRBV11-2
abundance: -
j_gene: TRBJ1-2

CDR3aa: CSAQKRGGWNEQFF
CDR3nt: TGCAGCGCACAGAAGCGGGGGGGCTGGAATGAGCAGTTCTTC
d_gene: TRBD2
v_gene: TRBV20-1
abundance: -
j_gene: TRBJ2-1

CDR3aa: CAISESGMSNQPQHF
CDR3nt: TGTGCCATCAGTGAGTCGGGAATGAGTAATCAGCCCCAGCATTTT
d_gene: -
v_gene: TRBV10-3
abundance: few
j_gene: TRBJ1-5

CDR3aa: CASSPHGLAGSDEQFF
CDR3nt: TGTGCCAGCAGCCCCCATGGGCTAGCGGGTTCGGATGAGCAGTTCTTC
d_gene: TRBD2
v_gene: TRBV11-3
abundance: once
j_gene: TRBJ2-1

CDR3aa: CASSSTGQFTDTQYF
CDR3nt: TGTGCCAGCAGCTCGACCGGACAGTTCACAGATACGCAGTATTTT
d_gene: -
v_gene: TRBV2
abundance: -
j_gene: TRBJ2-3

CDR3aa: CSVGLAEETQYF
CDR3nt: TGCAGCGTTGGGTTAGCGGAAGAGACCCAGTACTTC
d_gene: -
v_gene: TRBV29-1
abundance: many
j_gene: TRBJ2-5

CDR3aa: CASSMTGDTQYF
CDR3nt: TGTGCCAGCAGTATGACTGGAGATACGCAGTATTTT
d_gene: -
v_gene: TRBV25-1
abundance: few
j_gene: TRBJ2-3

CDR3aa: CASSPWGSNQPQHF
CDR3nt: TGTGCCAGCTCACCATGGGGGAGCAATCAGCCCCAGCATTTT
d_gene: -
v_gene: TRBV18
abundance: -
j_gene: TRBJ1-5

CDR3aa: CATSDATSGLYNEQFF
CDR3nt: TGTGCCACCAGTGACGCGACTAGCGGACTTTACAATGAGCAGTTCTTC
d_gene: TRBD2
v_gene: TRBV24-1
abundance: -
j_gene: TRBJ2-1

CDR3aa: CASSSRTGIQETQYF
CDR3nt: TGTGCCAGCAGCTCACGGACAGGCATCCAAGAGACCCAGTACTTC
d_gene: TRBD1
v_gene: TRBV7-9
abundance: few
j_gene: TRBJ2-5

CDR3aa: CASRTPYTEAFF
CDR3nt: TGTGCCAGCAGAACCCCATACACTGAAGCTTTCTTT
d_gene: -
v_gene: TRBV6-5
abundance: few
j_gene: TRBJ1-1

CDR3aa: CASRIDRGKNQPQHF
CDR3nt: TGTGCCAGCAGGATCGACAGGGGAAAAAATCAGCCCCAGCATTTT
d_gene: TRBD1
v_gene: TRBV27
abundance: -
j_gene: TRBJ1-5

CDR3aa: CASSTSLRTGELFF
CDR3nt: TGTGCCAGCAGCACTAGCTTGAGAACCGGGGAGCTGTTTTTT
d_gene: -
v_gene: TRBV6-4
abundance: -
j_gene: TRBJ2-2

CDR3aa: CASSLGAASYEQYF
CDR3nt: TGTGCCAGCAGCTTAGGGGCGGCCTCCTACGAGCAGTACTTC
d_gene: -
v_gene: TRBV7-2
abundance: many
j_gene: TRBJ2-7

CDR3aa: CASIDDISTEAFF
CDR3nt: TGTGCCAGCATTGACGACATATCGACTGAAGCTTTCTTT
d_gene: -
v_gene: TRBV6-2/TRBV6-3
abundance: few
j_gene: TRBJ1-1

CDR3aa: CASSEYAPRDRIRDEQYF
CDR3nt: TGTGCCAGCAGTGAATATGCCCCCCGGGACAGAATTCGCGACGAGCAGTACTTC
d_gene: TRBD1
v_gene: TRBV2
abundance: -
j_gene: TRBJ2-7

CDR3aa: CASSDLGTEAFF
CDR3nt: TGTGCCAGCAGTGATTTAGGCACTGAAGCTTTCTTT
d_gene: -
v_gene: TRBV6-1
abundance: -
j_gene: TRBJ1-1

CDR3aa: CASSWDPLGEQYF
CDR3nt: TGTGCCAGCAGTTGGGACCCCCTAGGCGAGCAGTACTTC
d_gene: -
v_gene: TRBV7-8
abundance: -
j_gene: TRBJ2-7

CDR3aa: CASSGRTGFSSGNQPQHF
CDR3nt: TGTGCCAGCAGTGGCCGGACAGGGTTTAGCTCGGGCAATCAGCCCCAGCATTTT
d_gene: TRBD1
v_gene: TRBV6-1
abundance: few
j_gene: TRBJ1-5

CDR3aa: CSAIRPGSTDTQYF
CDR3nt: TGCAGTGCTATCCGACCGGGAAGCACAGATACGCAGTATTTT
d_gene: -
v_gene: TRBV20-1
abundance: -
j_gene: TRBJ2-3

CDR3aa: CASSQDVVYEQYF
CDR3nt: TGTGCCAGCAGCCAAGATGTCGTATACGAGCAGTACTTC
d_gene: -
v_gene: TRBV3-1
abundance: -
j_gene: TRBJ2-7